This T cell receptor (beta chain) was retrieved from a study of molecular identifiers for immune sequencing clone quantification. Study-level background: With replicates, the RNA of roughly 20,000 or 100,000 naive CD8 cells was split five ways and four were sequenced. General observations from the study: Detection of one spiked Jurkat cell's TCR RNA reportedly worked in one million naive cells.

This clonotype showed up many times. Antigen specificity is unknown. Naive CD8 T cells were sorted, and the gate applied was CD8+CD4-CCR7+CD45RA+. Trimming pared 0 bases from V and 3 bases from J, leaving 14 bases between. CDR1 and CDR2 from the germline V gene are LGHDT and YNNKEL (reference sequence). CDR3 length: 16 residues. TCRdb re-called the PCR reads through MiXCR, storing one row per CDR3 protein. The sample holds just over 35,000 distinct CDR3 sequences, 15% to 20% seen once. This rearrangement joins TRBV3-1 to TRBJ1-1, with D perhaps matching TRBD1 (5 bases). This TCR derives from a human donor in good health. Some libraries in this study had Jurkat cell RNA spiked in. The sequencing sample was made of naive CD8+ T cells from blood, with Jurkat cell RNA spiked in. Noted subset: FACS-sorted CD8+CD4-CCR7+CD45RA+ naive T cells. The DNA of the CDR3 is TGTGCCAGCAGCCAAGAACCGGGACCCAGGGACACTGAAGCTTTCTTT. This translates into CASSQEPGPRDTEAFF. Variable domain in full (rest from reference TRBV3-1 and TRBJ1-1): DTAVSQTPKYLVTQMGNDKSIKCEQNLGHDTMYWYKQDSKKFLKIMFSYNNKELIINETVPNRFSPKSPDKAHLNLHINSLELGDSAVYFCASSQEPGPRDTEAFFGQGTRLTVV.